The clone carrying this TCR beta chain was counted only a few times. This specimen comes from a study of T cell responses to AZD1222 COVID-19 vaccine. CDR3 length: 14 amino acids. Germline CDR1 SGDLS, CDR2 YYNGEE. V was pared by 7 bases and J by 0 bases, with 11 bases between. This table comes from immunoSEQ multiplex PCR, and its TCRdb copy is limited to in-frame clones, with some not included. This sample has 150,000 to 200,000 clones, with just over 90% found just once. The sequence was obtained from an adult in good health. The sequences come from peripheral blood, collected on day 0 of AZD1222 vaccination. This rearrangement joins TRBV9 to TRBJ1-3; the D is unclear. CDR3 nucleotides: TGTGCCAGCGGGCCCCCCGGCTCTGGAAACACCATATATTTT. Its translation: CASGPPGSGNTIYF.